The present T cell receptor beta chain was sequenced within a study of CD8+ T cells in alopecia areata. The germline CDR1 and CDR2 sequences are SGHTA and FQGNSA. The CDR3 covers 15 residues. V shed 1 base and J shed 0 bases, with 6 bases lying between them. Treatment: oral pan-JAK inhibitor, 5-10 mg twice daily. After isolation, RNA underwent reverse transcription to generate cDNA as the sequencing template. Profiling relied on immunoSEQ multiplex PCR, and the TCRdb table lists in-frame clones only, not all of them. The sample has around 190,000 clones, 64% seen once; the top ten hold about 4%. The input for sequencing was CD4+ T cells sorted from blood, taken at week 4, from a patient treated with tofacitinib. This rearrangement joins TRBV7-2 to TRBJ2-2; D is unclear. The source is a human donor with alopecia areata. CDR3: CASSLGYPNTGELFF. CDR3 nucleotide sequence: TGTGCCAGCAGCTTAGGATATCCGAACACCGGGGAGCTGTTTTTT.